Listed below are T cell receptor beta chains from one sample, sequenced in a study of T cells in Graves' hyperthyroidism and ophthalmopathy. TCRdb analysed the multiplex PCR reads with MiXCR anew, one entry per CDR3 protein. This sample has some 560,000 distinct CDR3 sequences, with about 14% found just once. What was sequenced was blood. These receptors were collected from a woman aged 35 to 49 with Graves' hyperthyroidism. Each CDR3 is given with its conserved first and last residue. The D gene is left open where the match is weak. The size entry is marked missing in some rows and otherwise reads once, few, many or a size class.

d_gene: TRBD2
v_gene: TRBV20-1
abundance: many
j_gene: TRBJ2-1
CDR3nt: TGCAGTGCTAGAGCCGGGACTAGCGGGAACAATGAGCAGTTCTTC
CDR3aa: CSARAGTSGNNEQFF

d_gene: .
v_gene: TRBV29-1
abundance: many
j_gene: TRBJ1-1
CDR3nt: TGCAGCGTTGAATGGGGAGGGGACACTGAAGCTTTCTTT
CDR3aa: CSVEWGGDTEAFF

d_gene: TRBD2
v_gene: TRBV7-2
abundance: .
j_gene: TRBJ2-3
CDR3nt: TGTGCCAGCAGCTTCGAGGGAGGGCCGGGCACAGATACGCAGTATTTT
CDR3aa: CASSFEGGPGTDTQYF

d_gene: TRBD1
v_gene: TRBV12-3/TRBV12-4
abundance: many
j_gene: TRBJ1-1
CDR3nt: TGTGCCAGCAGTTCCTACAGGGGTATAGGGGACACTGAAGCTTTCTTT
CDR3aa: CASSSYRGIGDTEAFF

d_gene: TRBD1
v_gene: TRBV6-1
abundance: many
j_gene: TRBJ2-5
CDR3nt: TGTGCCAGCGCCAAGGGGACAGCCCAAGAGACCCAGTACTTC
CDR3aa: CASAKGTAQETQYF

d_gene: .
v_gene: TRBV12-3/TRBV12-4
abundance: many
j_gene: TRBJ2-1
CDR3nt: TGTGCCAGCAGTTTAAAGGGGACCGAATTCTCTGAGCAGTTCTTC
CDR3aa: CASSLKGTEFSEQFF

d_gene: .
v_gene: TRBV3-1
abundance: many
j_gene: TRBJ1-5
CDR3nt: TGTGCCAGCAGCCAAGATAGCGGTCAGCCCCAGCATTTT
CDR3aa: CASSQDSGQPQHF

d_gene: .
v_gene: TRBV11-2
abundance: many
j_gene: TRBJ2-5
CDR3nt: TGTGCCAGCAGCGATGCCGAGGGGGCCCAGTACTTC
CDR3aa: CASSDAEGAQYF

d_gene: TRBD2
v_gene: TRBV5-1
abundance: many
j_gene: TRBJ2-2
CDR3nt: TGCGCCAGCAGCTTGCTAGCGGGGGAAACCGGGGAGCTGTTTTTT
CDR3aa: CASSLLAGETGELFF

d_gene: .
v_gene: TRBV5-1
abundance: once
j_gene: TRBJ2-3
CDR3nt: TGCGCCAGCAGCTTGATAGGGGCCTCGGGCACAGATACGCAGTATTTT
CDR3aa: CASSLIGASGTDTQYF

d_gene: TRBD1
v_gene: TRBV5-4
abundance: .
j_gene: TRBJ2-1
CDR3nt: TGTGCCAGCAGCCCGATCGACAGGGCGGATGAGCAGTTCTTC
CDR3aa: CASSPIDRADEQFF

d_gene: .
v_gene: TRBV10-3
abundance: many
j_gene: TRBJ1-5
CDR3nt: TGTGCCATCAGTGAGTCGAGGGGGAGCAATCAGCCCCAGCATTTT
CDR3aa: CAISESRGSNQPQHF

d_gene: TRBD2
v_gene: TRBV12-3/TRBV12-4
abundance: many
j_gene: TRBJ2-2
CDR3nt: TGTGCCAGCATTATCGGACTAGCGGGATCTTATACCGGGGAGCTGTTTTTT
CDR3aa: CASIIGLAGSYTGELFF

d_gene: TRBD2
v_gene: TRBV5-1
abundance: many
j_gene: TRBJ2-5
CDR3nt: TGCGCCAGCGGGAGCGGGAGTACGGGAGAGACCCAGTACTTC
CDR3aa: CASGSGSTGETQYF

d_gene: TRBD2
v_gene: TRBV11-3
abundance: .
j_gene: TRBJ2-7
CDR3nt: TGTGCCAGCAGCTTGGGGGGTAGCGGGAACGAGCAGTACTTC
CDR3aa: CASSLGGSGNEQYF

d_gene: .
v_gene: TRBV10-1
abundance: .
j_gene: TRBJ2-3
CDR3nt: TGCGCCAGCAGTAAGTTTGGGACAGATACGCAGTATTTT
CDR3aa: CASSKFGTDTQYF

d_gene: .
v_gene: TRBV5-8
abundance: .
j_gene: TRBJ1-1
CDR3nt: TGTGCCAGCAGCCAGGTTGAGGGCCGGACTGAAGCTTTCTTT
CDR3aa: CASSQVEGRTEAFF

d_gene: .
v_gene: TRBV28
abundance: many
j_gene: TRBJ1-1
CDR3nt: TGTGCCAGCAGAGGACCGATGAACACTGAAGCTTTCTTT
CDR3aa: CASRGPMNTEAFF

d_gene: .
v_gene: TRBV28
abundance: many
j_gene: TRBJ1-2
CDR3nt: TGTGCCAGCAGTTTAGGAGGGCAAAAGGGGGGCTACACCTTC
CDR3aa: CASSLGGQKGGYTF

d_gene: .
v_gene: TRBV5-1
abundance: many
j_gene: TRBJ2-1
CDR3nt: TGTGCCAGCAGCCTAGGCAGCGGCTACAATGAGCAGTTCTTC
CDR3aa: CASSLGSGYNEQFF

d_gene: TRBD2
v_gene: TRBV11-2
abundance: many
j_gene: TRBJ2-1
CDR3nt: TGTGCCAGCAGCATCCTAGCGGGGACAACGAGGAATGAGCAGTTCTTC
CDR3aa: CASSILAGTTRNEQFF

d_gene: TRBD2
v_gene: TRBV5-1
abundance: .
j_gene: TRBJ2-7
CDR3nt: TGTGCCAGCAGCTTGGACCTAGCGGGAAAGTACGAGCAGTACTTC
CDR3aa: CASSLDLAGKYEQYF

d_gene: .
v_gene: TRBV28
abundance: many
j_gene: TRBJ1-2
CDR3nt: TGTGCCACCGGGACCCTCCCCTACGGCTACACCTTC
CDR3aa: CATGTLPYGYTF

d_gene: .
v_gene: TRBV3-1
abundance: many
j_gene: TRBJ2-7
CDR3nt: TGTGCCAGCAGCCAAGATCTTGGAAAGCAGTACTTC
CDR3aa: CASSQDLGKQYF

d_gene: .
v_gene: TRBV20-1
abundance: .
j_gene: TRBJ2-2
CDR3nt: TGCAGTGCTAAACAGACGAACACCGGGGAGCTGTTTTTT
CDR3aa: CSAKQTNTGELFF